The 29 T cell receptor beta chains reported below all come from one sample, sequenced in a study of Ad26.COV2.S vaccination and SARS-CoV-2 variants (dated by TCRdb to the early 2020s). The library relied on the immunoSEQ multiplex PCR assay. TCRdb re-hosts the immuneACCESS table, in-frame sequences only. Its copies lack some clones; in the studies checked, an unresolved V gene accounts for under half of them, and the cause for the rest is not known. This sample comprises 350,000 to 400,000 clones, 88% of them detected only once. Together, the top ten hold roughly 3.2% of the sample. This specimen's treatment or condition label, interpreted: some 19 received Ad26.COV2.S at low or high dose, single or two shots; about 5 received placebo; per-sample allocation not given. Repertoires of vaccine and placebo recipients were sequenced from samples taken on day 63 after the first injection. This specimen was peripheral blood, taken in a trial of Ad26.COV2.S vaccine versus placebo. Receptors originate from a person between 18 and 65 years old who received the Ad26.COV2.S COVID-19 vaccine or a placebo.

The V call is TRBV4-3, the J call TRBJ1-3, with TRBD1 identical over 7 bases. With 5 bases clipped from V and 0 bases from J, the junction kept 7 bases outside the gene matches. Per the germline V gene, CDR1 is LGHNA and CDR2 is YSLEER. The CDR3 runs to 16 residues. The CDR3 loop reads CASSELRGPSGNTIYF. The CDR3 bases are TGCGCCAGCAGCGAACTTAGGGGGCCCTCTGGAAACACCATATATTTT.

For the CDR3, the DNA is TGTGCCAGCAGCTTGGACCACGCGGGGGGGCCGTACAATGAGCAGTTCTTC. Protein product: CASSLDHAGGPYNEQFF. The genes are TRBV5-4 and TRBJ2-1; 9 bases fit TRBD2. Germline V gene sequence: CDR1 SGHNT, CDR2 YYREEE (reference sequence). The CDR3 spans 17 residues. J gave up 4 bases and V 0 bases, and 8 bases lay outside the gene matches.

The sample holds one count of this clone. CDR3 amino acids: CASSPGQGARGANVLTF. CDR3 sequence (DNA): TGTGCCAGCTCACCGGGCCAGGGGGCGAGGGGGGCCAACGTCCTGACTTTC. The chain uses TRBV18 and TRBJ2-6; TRBD1 aligns across 8 bases. Germline CDR1 reads KGHSH; CDR2 reads LQKENI. V gave up 3 bases and J gave up 4 bases; unmatched junction bases: 8. There are 17 residues in the CDR3.

This rearrangement joins TRBV11-2 to TRBJ2-5; TRBD1 aligns across 7 bases. V was clipped by 5 bases and J by 2 bases; unmatched bases: 5. The CDR3 extends over 14 amino acids. Germline CDR1 reads SGHAT; CDR2 reads FQNNGV. The CDR3: CASSPVQGQETQYF. The CDR3, as DNA: TGTGCCAGCAGCCCGGTACAGGGGCAAGAGACCCAGTACTTC.

The gene calls are TRBV6-1 and TRBJ1-2, with TRBD1 as a possible D gene (5 bases). Germline V CDR1 and CDR2: MNHNS, SASEGT. Trimming took 1 base from V and 10 from J, leaving 10 bases between them. This CDR3 is built from 12 residues. The DNA for the CDR3 is TGTGCCAGCAGTGAAGGGAGGGGCGTCTACACCTTC. This codes for CASSEGRGVYTF.

This sequence joins TRBV7-9 and TRBJ1-3; no clear D gene. This CDR3 is built from 15 residues. V was clipped by 1 base and J by 2 bases, with 9 bases between them. Germline V gene data show CDR1 as SEHNR and CDR2 as FQNEAQ (reference sequence). CDR3 residues: CASSLGWETGNTIYF. CDR3 DNA: TGTGCCAGCAGCTTAGGGTGGGAAACTGGAAACACCATATATTTT. Supplemented by reference TRBV7-9 and TRBJ1-3, the full variable domain reads DTGVSQNPRHKITKRGQNVTFRCDPISEHNRLYWYRQTLGQGPEFLTYFQNEAQLEKSRLLSDRFSAERPKGSFSTLEIQRTEQGDSAMYLCASSLGWETGNTIYFGEGSWLTVV.

CDR3 bases: TGTGCCAGCAGTCCGACAGCAGCGAACACCGGGGAGCTGTTTTTT. Translating it yields CASSPTAANTGELFF. J is TRBJ2-2 and V is TRBV5-5; maybe TRBD1 (5 bases). Trimming cost V 5 bases and J 0 bases, with 11 bases left between them. This CDR3 has 15 amino acids. CDR1 and CDR2 (germline): SGHKS, YYEKEE (reference sequence).

The chain combines TRBV6-1 with TRBJ2-5; weak D call: TRBD1 (5 bases). Germline CDR1 reads MNHNS; CDR2 reads SASEGT. With 1 base removed from V and 5 bases from J, the gap between germline ends came to 14 bases. The CDR3 spans 15 residues. The CDR3 DNA reads as TGTGCCAGCAGTGAAGGTTCAGGGTTTGACGAGACCCAGTACTTC. Its protein product is CASSEGSGFDETQYF.

The chain combines TRBV5-4 with TRBJ2-3, with D perhaps TRBD1 or TRBD2 (6 bases each). Germline-derived CDR1 and CDR2 are SGHNT and YYREEE (reference sequence). V was cut by 3 bases and J by 4 bases, with 12 bases left in between. This CDR3 has 14 amino acids. The CDR3 region is CASSWRGEPDTQYF. CDR3 nucleotides: TGTGCCAGCAGCTGGAGGGGGGAACCAGATACGCAGTATTTT.

The chain employs TRBV2 and TRBJ2-5; no clear D gene. V was pared by 4 bases and J by 4 bases, with 7 bases between. The CDR3 runs to 12 residues. Germline values: CDR1 SNHLY, CDR2 FYNNEI. CDR3 in amino acids: CASSATGETQYF. The CDR3 nucleotides read TGTGCCAGCAGTGCTACGGGAGAGACCCAGTACTTC. Filled out from reference TRBV2 and TRBJ2-5, the complete variable domain reads EPEVTQTPSHQVTQMGQEVILRCVPISNHLYFYWYRQILGQKVEFLVSFYNNEISEKSEIFDDQFSVERPDGSNFTLKIRSTKLEDSAMYFCASSATGETQYFGPGTRLLVL.

The V gene is TRBV11-2, the J gene TRBJ1-1; no reliable D call. V was shortened by 1 base and J by 5 bases, with 11 bases between the two germline ends. The CDR3 is made up of 14 amino acids. Per germline, CDR1 SGHAT and CDR2 FQNNGV. CDR3 nucleotide sequence: TGTGCCAGCAGCTTAGGGGGAACGGGGACTGAAGCTTTCTTT. This translates into CASSLGGTGTEAFF.

The gene calls are TRBV18 and TRBJ2-1; D ambiguous. Per germline, CDR1 KGHSH and CDR2 LQKENI. This CDR3 is 14 amino acids long. Trimming pared 3 bases from V and 10 bases from J, leaving 16 bases between. The CDR3 DNA sequence: TGTGCCAGCTCACCTTCGCGAAGGGATCGCGAGCAGTTCTTC. Protein: CASSPSRRDREQFF.

This chain joins TRBV12-5 and TRBJ2-2, with D possibly matching TRBD2 (5 bases). The V and J ends lost 2 bases and 7 bases respectively, with 14 bases between them. From germline, CDR1 is LGHNT and CDR2 FRNRAP. CDR3 length: 15 amino acids. CDR3 region: CASGLPGTRGGELFF. CDR3 DNA sequence: TGTGCTAGTGGTTTGCCCGGAACTAGAGGCGGGGAGCTGTTTTTT.

The chain recombines TRBV3-1 (or the pseudogene TRBV3-2) with TRBJ1-5; no clear D gene. The germline V gene has CDR1 LGHDT and CDR2 YNNKEL (reference sequence). The CDR3 length is 15 residues. The ends were cut back, 1 base at V and 3 bases at J, with 10 bases in the middle. CDR3 coding DNA: TGTGCCAGCAGCCAAGGGGCCGGGATCAATCAGCCCCAGCATTTT. Translation: CASSQGAGINQPQHF.

This chain uses TRBV10-3 with TRBJ1-3; TRBD1 agrees at 9 bases. This CDR3 has 17 amino acids. V lost 6 bases to trimming and J lost 2 bases; unmatched junction nucleotides: 11. The germline V gene has CDR1 ENHRY and CDR2 SYGVKD. The CDR3 nucleotides read TGTGCCATCAGAGTTACACCGGGACAGGGAACTGGAAACACCATATATTTT. Encoded protein: CAIRVTPGQGTGNTIYF.

The chain is built from TRBV2 and TRBJ1-2; 11 bases are a match to TRBD1. After removal of 6 bases from V and 3 bases from J, the junction contained 6 bases not matched to a gene. The germline gives CDR1 SNHLY, CDR2 FYNNEI. The CDR3 is 15 residues long. The CDR3 is CASRADRGRDYGYTF. Written as DNA, the CDR3 is TGTGCCAGCAGAGCGGACAGGGGGCGAGACTATGGCTACACCTTC.

This clone was seen a handful of times. Other DNA sequences in this sample translate to the same CDR3. This chain uses TRBV25-1 with TRBJ1-3; no reliable D call. V was clipped by 4 bases and J by 4 bases, with 2 bases between them. The CDR3 consists of 11 residues. The germline CDR1 and CDR2 sequences are MGHDK and SYGVNS. The CDR3 DNA follows: TGTGCCAGCAGTGCCGGAAACACCATATATTTT. This encodes CASSAGNTIYF. The full variable domain, completed using reference TRBV25-1 and TRBJ1-3, is EADIYQTPRYLVIGTGKKITLECSQTMGHDKMYWYQQDPGMELHLIHYSYGVNSTEKGDLSSESTVSRIRTEHFPLTLESARPSHTSQYLCASSAGNTIYFGEGSWLTVV.

This chain links TRBV9 with TRBJ1-3; D is ambiguous. Germline V gene data show CDR1 as SGDLS and CDR2 as YYNGEE. With 0 bases removed from V and 0 bases from J, the gap between germline ends came to 10 bases. The CDR3 covers 16 residues. The CDR3 loop is CASSVGLVNSGNTIYF. The CDR3, as DNA: TGTGCCAGCAGCGTAGGGCTAGTGAACTCTGGAAACACCATATATTTT.

The CDR3 DNA is TGTGCCAGCAGCTTAGCTCCAGTATCCTCTGTCCAGTTCTTC. The encoded protein is CASSLAPVSSVQFF. The V call is TRBV7-6, the J call TRBJ2-1, with no clear D. The CDR3 loop spans 14 amino acids. V shed 0 bases and J shed 13 bases, with 16 bases lying between them. Per the germline V gene, CDR1 is SGHVS and CDR2 is FNYEAQ.

This clone was observed once. This chain links TRBV3-1 (or the pseudogene TRBV3-2) with TRBJ1-1; no firm D call. Germline loops: CDR1 LGHDT, CDR2 YNNKEL (reference sequence). Trimming removed 3 bases at V and 0 bases at J, with 5 bases between. The CDR3 is 13 residues long. The CDR3 nucleotides are TGTGCCAGCAGCCACGACTTGAACACTGAAGCTTTCTTT. It encodes CASSHDLNTEAFF.

The genes are TRBV29-1 and TRBJ1-2; the D is unclear. Trimming left V 1 base short and J 4 bases short, with 10 bases between. CDR3 size: 13 residues. Germline V gene data show CDR1 as SQVTM and CDR2 as ANQGSEA. CDR3 region: CSVEGEIAYGYTF. CDR3 in DNA: TGCAGCGTTGAAGGGGAGATCGCCTATGGCTACACCTTC.

J is TRBJ2-2 and V is TRBV7-8, with 7 bases lining up with TRBD2. CDR1 is SGHVS, CDR2 FQNEAQ, per germline. This CDR3 has 17 residues. Unmatched junction bases numbered 12, after V lost 3 bases and J lost 5 bases. CDR3 sequence (DNA): TGTGCCAGCAGCTTCGCGGGGACGGGGGGTTGGACCGGGGAGCTGTTTTTT. Translating gives CASSFAGTGGWTGELFF.

CDR3 sequence reads: CASSPQWAHEQYF. The CDR3 nucleotides read TGTGCCAGCAGCCCACAATGGGCCCACGAGCAGTACTTC. V is TRBV6-5 and J is TRBJ2-7, with D uncertain. The V end lost 6 bases, the J end lost 5 bases, and 14 bases lay between the germline ends. The CDR3 runs 13 residues. Germline V gene data show CDR1 as MNHEY and CDR2 as SVGAGI.

This clone was counted a single time. V and J are TRBV4-1 and TRBJ2-1, with D tentatively TRBD2 (6 bases). Germline CDR1 and CDR2: MGHRA and YSYEKL. With 0 bases removed from V and 6 bases from J, the gap between germline ends came to 12 bases. CDR3 length equals 15 residues. The CDR3 reads CASSQDRELANEQFF. CDR3 coding DNA: TGCGCCAGCAGCCAAGATCGGGAACTAGCCAATGAGCAGTTCTTC.

The V gene is TRBV3-1 (or the pseudogene TRBV3-2), the J gene TRBJ1-5; D is uncertain. Trimming stripped 0 bases from V and 5 bases from J, with 5 bases between. CDR1 is LGHDT and CDR2 is YNNKEL in the germline V gene (reference sequence). The CDR3 length is 13 residues. The CDR3 sequence: CASSQEGYQPQHF. The CDR3 nucleotides are TGTGCCAGCAGCCAAGAGGGATATCAGCCCCAGCATTTT.

The V and J genes are TRBV14 and TRBJ2-4; 7 nucleotides agree with TRBD2. This CDR3 is built from 17 residues. With V trimmed by 4 bases and J by 0 bases, 9 bases remained unmatched. Per the germline V gene, CDR1 is SGHDN and CDR2 is FVKESK. DNA for the CDR3: TGTGCCAGCAGCCCCCACCGGGGGGTCTTAGCCAAAAACATTCAGTACTTC. It specifies CASSPHRGVLAKNIQYF.

This sequence joins TRBV3-1 (or the pseudogene TRBV3-2) and TRBJ2-1, with D perhaps matching TRBD2 (5 bases). The CDR3 spans 15 residues. Germline V gene data show CDR1 as LGHDT and CDR2 as YNNKEL (reference sequence). Trimming pared 0 bases from V and 6 bases from J, leaving 12 bases between. The CDR3 reads CASSQDWASFNEQFF. The CDR3 region has the DNA TGTGCCAGCAGCCAAGATTGGGCTAGCTTCAATGAGCAGTTCTTC.

This chain joins TRBV7-9 and TRBJ1-5; the D gene is possibly TRBD1 (6 bases). This CDR3 has 17 residues. Germline CDR1 SEHNR, CDR2 FQNEAQ (reference sequence). V lost 3 bases to trimming and J lost 0 bases, with 15 bases between them. The CDR3 spells CASSLGASWDSNQPQHF. CDR3 DNA: TGTGCCAGCAGCTTGGGGGCCAGCTGGGATAGCAATCAGCCCCAGCATTTT.

The chain recombines TRBV12-3 or TRBV12-4 with TRBJ1-1; no clear D. With 3 bases removed from V and 1 base from J, the gap between germline ends came to 3 bases. This CDR3 contains 12 residues. CDR3 protein: CASSFRNTEAFF. CDR3 coding DNA: TGTGCCAGCAGTTTCCGGAACACTGAAGCTTTCTTT.